These 22 T cell receptor beta chains were sequenced from one sample in a study of blood T cell repertoires in COVID-19 (dated by TCRdb to about 2020). Library construction relied on the immunoSEQ multiplex PCR assay. The source is immuneACCESS, and TCRdb retained only in-frame sequences with V and J called. Part of the clones is not carried over; for the studies checked, unresolved V genes explain less than half of this, and the remainder is unexplained. Recorded for this sample are fewer than 300,000 clones; 85% to 90% of them occurred a single time. The ten biggest clones cover 15% to 19% of the sample. The sample taken for sequencing was PBMCs or T cells enriched from blood (not recorded which). Receptors originate from a man between 18 and 29 years old who had recovered from COVID-19.

The rearrangement uses TRBV5-1 and TRBJ1-6, with D perhaps TRBD1 (6 bases). CDR3 length: 17 residues. V shed 4 bases and J shed 0 bases, with 14 bases lying between them. Germline V lookup: CDR1 SGHRS, CDR2 YFSETQ. CDR3 in DNA: TGCGCCAGCAGCGCCACAGGGTTCAGCTCCTATAATTCACCCCTCCACTTT. It is translated as CASSATGFSSYNSPLHF. The full variable domain, with the rest looked up from reference TRBV5-1 and TRBJ1-6, is KAGVTQTPRYLIKTRGQQVTLSCSPISGHRSVSWYQQTPGQGLQFLFEYFSETQRNKGNFPGRFSGRQFSNSRSEMNVSTLELGDSALYLCASSATGFSSYNSPLHFGNGTRLTVT.

The chain couples TRBV3-1 (or the pseudogene TRBV3-2) to TRBJ2-1; TRBD2 agrees at 12 bases. V shed 6 bases and J 1 base; nucleotides not matched to a gene: 16. The length of the CDR3 is 20 residues. Germline CDR1 and CDR2: LGHDT and YNNKEL (reference sequence). CDR3 sequence: CASSLSSGLAGGISYNEQFF. CDR3 coding DNA: TGTGCCAGCAGTCTTTCATCGGGACTAGCGGGTGGCATATCCTACAATGAGCAGTTCTTC.

The chain carries TRBV29-1 and TRBJ2-1, with 11 bases aligning to TRBD2. With 6 bases clipped from V and 2 bases from J, the junction kept 6 bases outside the gene matches. CDR1 SQVTM and CDR2 ANQGSEA come from the germline V gene. The CDR3 totals 15 residues. The CDR3 sequence: CSVEGLAEAYNEQFF. In nucleotides, the CDR3 is TGCAGCGTCGAGGGACTAGCGGAGGCCTACAATGAGCAGTTCTTC.

The gene calls are TRBV5-4 and TRBJ1-6; 11 bases match TRBD1. CDR1 is SGHNT, CDR2 YYREEE, per germline (reference sequence). Unmatched junction bases numbered 8, after V lost 4 bases and J lost 5 bases. The CDR3 length is 17 residues. The CDR3 region is CASSVLDRGLDNSPLHF. CDR3 nucleotide sequence: TGTGCCAGCAGCGTGCTGGACAGGGGGCTTGATAATTCACCCCTCCACTTT.

V usage is TRBV25-1 and J usage is TRBJ1-2; 8 bases line up with TRBD1. V trimming: 8 bases; J trimming: 5 bases; junction bases outside the gene matches: 7. The CDR3 runs 13 residues. Germline V CDR1 and CDR2: MGHDK, SYGVNS. The CDR3, as DNA: TGTGCCAGCTCGACAGGGGTTTTTTATGGCTACACCTTC. This codes for CASSTGVFYGYTF.

The chain uses TRBV5-1 and TRBJ2-7, with TRBD1 identical over 7 bases. The V and J ends lost 7 bases and 5 bases, in that order; junction bases with no gene match: 9. Germline V gene lookup returns CDR1 SGHRS and CDR2 YFSETQ. The CDR3 has 13 residues. The CDR3: CASHYRGSHEQYF. CDR3 in DNA: TGCGCCAGCCATTACAGGGGAAGCCACGAGCAGTACTTC.

This chain links TRBV10-2 with TRBJ1-1; D perhaps matches TRBD1 (5 bases). The V end lost 8 bases, the J end lost 6 bases, and 10 bases lay between the germline ends. Germline lookup yields CDR1 WSHSY and CDR2 SAAADI. The CDR3 runs 11 residues. The CDR3 is CASGGGAEAFF. DNA of the CDR3: TGCGCCAGCGGCGGGGGAGCTGAAGCTTTCTTT.

The chain links TRBV30 to TRBJ2-7; D not resolved. The CDR3 has 11 amino acids. Looked up from germline, CDR1 is GTSNPN and CDR2 is SVGIG (reference sequence). V was pared by 1 base and J by 3 bases, with 4 bases between. Here the CDR3 reads CAWSALYEQYF. For the CDR3, the DNA is TGTGCCTGGAGTGCCCTCTACGAGCAGTACTTC.

This clone has only a few counts. The chain is built from TRBV27 and TRBJ1-6; D might be TRBD1 (5 bases). Per germline, CDR1 MNHEY and CDR2 SMNVEV (reference sequence). The CDR3 totals 14 residues. Deletions cut 3 bases from V and 10 bases from J, with 13 bases between. CDR3 in amino acids: CASSLGQGGSPLHF. CDR3 nucleotide sequence: TGTGCCAGCAGTTTGGGGCAGGGAGGCTCACCCCTCCACTTT.

V usage is TRBV28 and J usage is TRBJ2-4, with D maybe TRBD1 (6 bases). V dropped 6 bases and J dropped 6 bases, with 18 bases sitting between them. Germline V gene data show CDR1 as MDHEN and CDR2 as SYDVKM. This CDR3 contains 15 residues. DNA for the CDR3: TGTGCCAGCAGCCCGGACAGCCGACCCCGAAACATTCAGTACTTC. Amino acids: CASSPDSRPRNIQYF. The whole variable domain, remainder taken from reference TRBV28 and TRBJ2-4, is DVKVTQSSRYLVKRTGEKVFLECVQDMDHENMFWYRQDPGLGLRLIYFSYDVKMKEKGDIPEGYSVSREKKERFSLILESASTNQTSMYLCASSPDSRPRNIQYFGAGTRLSVL.

The V call is TRBV18, the J call TRBJ1-4, with 9 bases aligning to TRBD1. The germline CDR1 and CDR2 sequences are KGHSH and LQKENI. This CDR3 spans 15 amino acids. V was clipped by 3 bases and J by 8 bases; unmatched bases: 7. The CDR3 DNA follows: TGTGCCAGCTCACCCACCGGGACAGGGAAAGAAAAACTGTTTTTT. Translation: CASSPTGTGKEKLFF. The whole variable domain, remainder taken from reference TRBV18 and TRBJ1-4, is NAGVMQNPRHLVRRRGQEARLRCSPMKGHSHVYWYRQLPEEGLKFMVYLQKENIIDESGMPKERFSAEFPKEGPSILRIQQVVRGDSAAYFCASSPTGTGKEKLFFGSGTQLSVL.

The V gene is TRBV2, the J gene TRBJ1-1; no definite D call. This CDR3 is built from 13 residues. The germline V gene has CDR1 SNHLY and CDR2 FYNNEI. V lost 6 bases, J lost 1 base, and 9 bases lay in between. The CDR3 sequence is CASRMTRNTEAFF. For the CDR3, the DNA is TGTGCCAGCAGAATGACAAGGAACACTGAAGCTTTCTTT.

This chain connects TRBV29-1 to TRBJ2-1, with D perhaps matching TRBD1 (6 bases). CDR3 length: 14 amino acids. V was cut by 2 bases and J by 4 bases, with 12 bases left in between. Looked up from germline, CDR1 is SQVTM and CDR2 is ANQGSEA. CDR3 sequence reads: CSVERTESYNEQFF. The CDR3 DNA follows: TGCAGCGTTGAAAGGACAGAGAGTTACAATGAGCAGTTCTTC.

The chain combines TRBV7-9 with TRBJ2-7; D might be TRBD1 (6 bases). The CDR3 spans 12 residues. Trimming left V 1 base short and J 12 bases short, with 13 bases between. The germline V gene has CDR1 SEHNR and CDR2 FQNEAQ (reference sequence). The CDR3: CASSLDGGQRYF. The CDR3 nucleotides are TGTGCCAGCAGCTTAGACGGCGGACAGAGGTACTTC.

This sequence joins TRBV2 and TRBJ1-5; 10 positions agree with TRBD1. This CDR3 is built from 15 residues. J was trimmed by 5 bases and V by 8 bases; bases with no gene match: 9. Germline lookup yields CDR1 SNHLY and CDR2 FYNNEI. CDR3 amino acids: CASGQTGGHDQPQHF. The CDR3 DNA is TGTGCCAGCGGACAGACAGGGGGCCATGATCAGCCCCAGCATTTT.

The chain couples TRBV19 to TRBJ2-2, with 7 bases identical to TRBD2. This CDR3 comprises 17 residues. V was clipped by 5 bases and J by 0 bases; unmatched bases: 9. Germline CDR1 LNHDA, CDR2 SQIVND (reference sequence). CDR3 region: CASSYQLARTNTGELFF. DNA for the CDR3: TGTGCCAGTAGTTACCAACTAGCGCGGACGAACACCGGGGAGCTGTTTTTT.

This clone was counted a single time. V is TRBV10-2 and J is TRBJ1-1; weak D call: TRBD1 (5 bases). V was shortened by 3 bases and J by 4 bases, with 12 bases between the two germline ends. Germline CDR1 is WSHSY and CDR2 is SAAADI. The CDR3 consists of 14 residues. The CDR3 DNA reads TGCGCCAGCAGTGAATCGGGGGAACTCACTGAAGCTTTCTTT. It encodes CASSESGELTEAFF.

The chain combines TRBV9 with TRBJ1-6; D is perhaps TRBD1 (6 bases). Germline V gives CDR1 SGDLS, CDR2 YYNGEE. V was clipped by 3 bases and J by 8 bases, with 21 bases between them. The CDR3 contains 17 residues. The CDR3 region has the DNA TGTGCCAGCAGCGAGCCGGGACAATCGGTAACGGATTCACCCCTCCACTTT. Translation: CASSEPGQSVTDSPLHF.

The CDR3 loop is CASSFIRQGYEQFF. CDR3 DNA sequence: TGTGCCAGCAGCTTTATTCGACAGGGATATGAGCAGTTCTTC. The gene calls are TRBV12-1 and TRBJ2-1; the table assigns TRBD1, which was not confirmed against the DNA. TRBV12-1 corresponds to a pseudogene. The CDR3 covers 14 residues.

The chain links TRBV3-1 (or the pseudogene TRBV3-2) to TRBJ2-1; D gene uncertain. The germline V gene encodes CDR1 LGHDT and CDR2 YNNKEL (reference sequence). CDR3 size: 11 residues. Trimming removed 4 bases from V and 12 bases from J, with 10 bases in between. The CDR3 spells CASSPGAGQFF. The CDR3 DNA reads as TGTGCCAGCAGCCCTGGCGCAGGGCAGTTCTTC.

The chain carries TRBV11-2 and TRBJ1-6; 8 bases map to TRBD1. The V and J ends lost 3 bases and 10 bases, in that order; junction bases with no gene match: 5. The CDR3 is 14 residues long. CDR1 SGHAT and CDR2 FQNNGV come from the germline V gene. As DNA, the CDR3 is TGTGCCAGCAGCTTCGGACAGGGAGGGTCACCCCTCCACTTT. Amino acid sequence: CASSFGQGGSPLHF.

V usage is TRBV6-5 and J usage is TRBJ1-5; 9 positions match TRBD1. Germline loops: CDR1 MNHEY, CDR2 SVGAGI. This CDR3 comprises 14 residues. The J segment lost 7 bases and the V segment lost 5 bases, leaving 6 bases of the junction unmatched. The DNA of the CDR3 is TGTGCCAGCAGTCCACAGGGGGCGCTGCAGCCCCAGCATTTT. This codes for CASSPQGALQPQHF.